Sequencing of this T cell receptor (beta chain) was carried out in a study of graft-versus-host responses after intestinal transplantation. CDR1 and CDR2 from the germline V gene are SGHAT and FQNNGV. There are 13 residues in the CDR3. Trimming pared 5 bases from V and 4 bases from J, leaving 9 bases between. Comment on this clone: Its cognate antigen is unknown.

Assay used: immunoSEQ multiplex PCR; TCRdb lists only in-frame clones, some missing. The sample lists 90,000 to 95,000 clones, around nine tenths occurring once. V and J are TRBV11-2 and TRBJ2-1, with no clear D. The TCR was taken from a human donor who received an intestinal transplant. The sequencing used unstimulated CD8+ T cells sorted from spleen or lymph node cells, collected before intestinal transplant. CDR3 DNA: TGTGCCAGCAGCCTGAGCGCGTACAATGAGCAGTTCTTC. It codes for CASSLSAYNEQFF.